This TCR beta chain was profiled in a study of blood T cell repertoires in COVID-19 (dated by TCRdb to between 2020 and 2021). Notes on the research overall: The collaborator samples originated in the United States, Italy and Spain and spanned the acute and convalescent phases of COVID-19. The sample metadata nearly always contained a de-identified subject ID, COVID-19 status, age in years and sex. Samples came from the ongoing ImmuneRACE study (first 160 participants) plus 1,254 subjects from 6 global collaborators. Deeply sampled blood TCRbeta repertoires from subjects exposed to, actively infected with, or recovered from COVID-19 were included in the dataset. HLA class I and class II types, where available, came from metadata supplied by the sample provider rather than from assay-based typing. The material from the prospective study consisted of cDNA or gDNA derived from T cells, B-cell-depleted T cells, or PBMCs. The repertoires were released in a freely available public database meant as a resource for research on the immune response to SARS-CoV-2.

V sheds 0 bases and J sheds 3 bases, leaving 10 bases between their ends. CDR3 length: 14 amino acids, cysteine to phenylalanine. Kept here is only the CDR3 DNA, which spans 42 bases and is read in frame from base 1. CDR1 SGHRS and CDR2 YFSETQ are derived from the germline V gene. The sample holds a few counts of this clone. Its recognized antigen is unknown. No base quality information exists; no much larger clone differs at one position. The collaborating institutions used their own protocols to collect whole blood in K2EDTA tubes. For TCRbeta analysis, collaborator samples were shipped as frozen whole blood, as isolated PBMCs, or as DNA extracted from either sample type. The paper as a whole reports these results and caveats: Clinical and demographic metadata were provided uncurated, with the amount varying by source and participant.

TCRbeta CDR3 regions were amplified from genomic DNA using the immunoSEQ Assay, a bias-controlled multiplex PCR. In the paper's pipeline: Nucleated cell counts per sample were estimated from amplification of reference gene primers within the assay. Sequence reads were collapsed and filtered to measure the absolute abundance of every unique TCRbeta CDR3 rearrangement. For each sample, productive Simpson clonality was calculated by taking the square root of Simpson's diversity index across productive rearrangements. TCRdb obtained this table from immuneACCESS and retained in-frame rearrangements with V and J assigned. These tables miss some clones; where compared with another copy, unresolved V genes account for less than half of the shortfall, and the remainder is unexplained. V and J calls and clone size come straight from that table; D and trimming were deduced from the DNA. Recorded for this sample are more than 95,000 clones; 85% of them occurred a single time. Around 4.3% of the sample belongs to the ten largest clones.

The origin of this receptor is a man aged 50 to 59 with acute or convalescent COVID-19. The chain was built from TRBV5-1 and TRBJ2-7; perhaps TRBD2 is the D gene, with 6 bases matching. The sequencing input was peripheral blood. CDR3 loop: CASSLAGRGYEQYF. The DNA sequence is as follows: TGCGCCAGCAGCTTGGCCGGGAGAGGCTACGAGCAGTACTTC.